Following are 2 T cell receptor beta chains from one sample sequenced in a study of CXCR3-negative and CXCR3-positive naive CD8 T cells. General study findings and limits: The TRB CDR3s that CXCR3-positive naive cells carried were more hydrophobic than those of CXCR3-negative naive cells.

Their antigens are not known. TRB cDNA libraries were made by UMI-labeled 5' RACE. TCRdb re-called the 5' RACE reads and gives one entry per CDR3 protein, without DNA. In total, the table holds tens of thousands of distinct CDR3 sequences. Sequenced material: naive CXCR3+ CD8+ T cells from blood. This sample's subset: CD45RO-CCR7+CD27+CD95- naive CD8+ T cells expressing CXCR3 (TNR3+). The receptors here all came from a human donor in good health. Some clones in this sample may be carry-over from other donors' samples.

This sequence joins TRBV27 and TRBJ2-1; the TRBD2 assignment by TCRdb is unverifiable without DNA. The CDR3 is 18 residues long. CDR1 MNHEY and CDR2 SMNVEV come from the germline V gene (reference sequence). CDR3: CASFTIEGLAGAYNEQFF.

The rearrangement links TRBV2 to TRBJ2-7; TCRdb's D call, TRBD2, is unchecked because there is no DNA. CDR1 and CDR2 (germline): SNHLY, FYNNEI. CDR3 size: 15 residues. CDR3 loop: CASSEGISGAYEQYF.